The rows below give T cell receptor beta chains drawn from one sample of a study of blood T cell repertoires in COVID-19. Using immunoSEQ multiplex PCR, the repertoire was profiled, and TCRdb retains in-frame clones only, with some absent. The sample contains approximately 260,000 clones, 65% to 85% of which appear only once. The sequenced sample consisted of PBMCs or T cells enriched from blood (not recorded which). The receptors come from a man in his fifties or sixties who had recovered from COVID-19. Each CDR3 is given with its conserved first and last residue. Fields, in order: CDR3 DNA, CDR3 protein, V gene, J gene, clone size, D gene. D genes are given only for firm matches. Clone size, where shown, is once, few, many, or a class for clones that have expanded.

CDR3nt: TGTGCCAGCAGCCCGACCATTTCGGGGGAGACCCAGTACTTC
CDR3aa: CASSPTISGETQYF
v_gene: TRBV11-3
j_gene: TRBJ2-5
abundance: once
d_gene: -

CDR3nt: TGTGCCAGCAGCTTCATGGGAGGCACAGATACGCAGTATTTT
CDR3aa: CASSFMGGTDTQYF
v_gene: TRBV6-4
j_gene: TRBJ2-3
abundance: -
d_gene: -

CDR3nt: TGTGCCAGTAGCCCTACAGGGGGAACTAATGAAAAACTGTTTTTT
CDR3aa: CASSPTGGTNEKLFF
v_gene: TRBV19
j_gene: TRBJ1-4
abundance: -
d_gene: TRBD1

CDR3nt: TGTGCCAGCAGATGGACAGCTCCCTCAGATACGCAGTATTTT
CDR3aa: CASRWTAPSDTQYF
v_gene: TRBV6-5
j_gene: TRBJ2-3
abundance: once
d_gene: -

CDR3nt: TGTGCCAGCAGGCTTTCCGGGAGCACAGATACGCAGTATTTT
CDR3aa: CASRLSGSTDTQYF
v_gene: TRBV6-5
j_gene: TRBJ2-3
abundance: -
d_gene: -

CDR3nt: TGTGCCAGCAGTGAATCGCGGGGGGTGGTCTATGGCTACACCTTC
CDR3aa: CASSESRGVVYGYTF
v_gene: TRBV25-1
j_gene: TRBJ1-2
abundance: -
d_gene: -

CDR3nt: TGTGCCACCAGCAGGACAGGGTACAATGAGCAGTTCTTC
CDR3aa: CATSRTGYNEQFF
v_gene: TRBV15
j_gene: TRBJ2-1
abundance: -
d_gene: TRBD1

CDR3nt: TGTGCCAGCGACACCCGCGGGTCAGCTTGGTACTCTAGCACAGATACGCAGTATTTT
CDR3aa: CASDTRGSAWYSSTDTQYF
v_gene: TRBV5-6
j_gene: TRBJ2-3
abundance: -
d_gene: -

CDR3nt: TGTGCCATCAGTTATTCGGGGGGTTCCTACGAGCAGTACTTC
CDR3aa: CAISYSGGSYEQYF
v_gene: TRBV10-3
j_gene: TRBJ2-7
abundance: -
d_gene: TRBD2

CDR3nt: TGTGCCAGCAGTTTACTTTACAATGAGCAGTTCTTC
CDR3aa: CASSLLYNEQFF
v_gene: TRBV27
j_gene: TRBJ2-1
abundance: once
d_gene: -

CDR3nt: TGTGCCAGCAGCCAAGGATGGAACAGGGAAAAACTGTTTTTT
CDR3aa: CASSQGWNREKLFF
v_gene: TRBV14
j_gene: TRBJ1-4
abundance: once
d_gene: -

CDR3nt: TGTGCCATCAGTCGACTTAAGGCGGGTACAGGGGAGTGGTACGAGCAGTACTTC
CDR3aa: CAISRLKAGTGEWYEQYF
v_gene: TRBV10-3
j_gene: TRBJ2-7
abundance: few
d_gene: TRBD1

CDR3nt: TGCGCCAGCAGCTTGTTGCGGACACCCACTACCGGGGAGCTGTTTTTT
CDR3aa: CASSLLRTPTTGELFF
v_gene: TRBV5-1
j_gene: TRBJ2-2
abundance: -
d_gene: -

CDR3nt: TGTGCCAGTAGGCCGGGATCCCAAGAGACCCAGTACTTC
CDR3aa: CASRPGSQETQYF
v_gene: TRBV19
j_gene: TRBJ2-5
abundance: few
d_gene: -

CDR3nt: TGTGCCAGCAGCTTGGATGACACCTACGAGCAGTACTTC
CDR3aa: CASSLDDTYEQYF
v_gene: TRBV5-8
j_gene: TRBJ2-7
abundance: few
d_gene: -

CDR3nt: TGTGCCAGCAGCTTAGTAGATTACTACGAGCAGTACTTC
CDR3aa: CASSLVDYYEQYF
v_gene: TRBV11-1
j_gene: TRBJ2-7
abundance: -
d_gene: -